This note documents a single TCR beta chain sequence. The assay was immunoSEQ multiplex PCR, and TCRdb's table has in-frame clones only and misses some. The data show some 150,000 clones, roughly 82% seen once. V was trimmed by 6 bases and J by 2 bases, leaving 14 bases between them. Germline loops: CDR1 ENHRY, CDR2 SYGVKD. The CDR3 spans 14 residues. This specimen comes from a study of blood T cell repertoires in COVID-19. The overall study: Samples came from the United States, Italy and Spain, spanning acute and convalescent COVID-19. Sources were T cells, B-cell-depleted T cells, or PBMCs; the material itself was cDNA or gDNA.

Material for sequencing was peripheral blood. The rearrangement joins TRBV10-3 to TRBJ2-7; possibly TRBD2 for D (5 bases). The sequence was collected from a woman in her seventies with acute or convalescent COVID-19. The CDR3 spells CAIRVSPGTYEQYF. DNA for the CDR3: TGTGCCATCAGGGTAAGCCCCGGGACCTACGAGCAGTACTTC.